This TCR beta chain was retrieved from a study of shared clonotypes between healthy human individuals. How the authors handled the data: ImmunoSEQ supplied junction-only sequences lacking quality scores, so filtering was different. Some clones are missing from TCRdb's copy, which holds only in-frame ones; the method was immunoSEQ multiplex PCR. V and J calls and clone size follow that table, whereas D and trimming were derived from the DNA. Of around 2.3 million clones in the sample, roughly 95% were seen once. This TCR derives from a man between 18 and 35 years old in good health. Sequencing was done on a sample of naive CD4+ T cells sorted from blood. The subset: CD45RA+ positively selected.

CDR3 nucleotides: TGTGCCTGGAGTCTCCGTTGGGGGCCTCGCTCCTACGAGCAGTACTTC. This gives the protein CAWSLRWGPRSYEQYF. V usage is TRBV30 and J usage is TRBJ2-7, with D perhaps matching TRBD1 (6 bases). V was pared by 2 bases and J by 0 bases, with 17 bases between. The CDR3 covers 16 residues. CDR1 and CDR2 from the germline V gene are GTSNPN and SVGIG (reference sequence).